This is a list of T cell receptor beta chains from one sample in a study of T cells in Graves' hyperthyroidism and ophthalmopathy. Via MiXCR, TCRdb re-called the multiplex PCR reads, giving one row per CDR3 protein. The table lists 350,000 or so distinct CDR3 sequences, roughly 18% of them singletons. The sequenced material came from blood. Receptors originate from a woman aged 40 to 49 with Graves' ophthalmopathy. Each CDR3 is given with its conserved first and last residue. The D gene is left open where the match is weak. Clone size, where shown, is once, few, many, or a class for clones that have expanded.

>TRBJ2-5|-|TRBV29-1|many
CSLEQVQETQYF
TGCAGCCTTGAGCAGGTCCAAGAGACCCAGTACTTC
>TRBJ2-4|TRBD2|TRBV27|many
CASSLWASGNIQYF
TGTGCCAGCAGTTTATGGGCTAGCGGGAACATTCAGTACTTC
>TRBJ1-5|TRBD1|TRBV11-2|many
CASSLGVGTGGRDQPQHF
TGTGCCAGCAGCTTAGGGGTTGGGACAGGGGGAAGAGATCAGCCCCAGCATTTT
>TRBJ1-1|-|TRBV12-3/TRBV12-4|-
CASSRGMNTEAFF
TGTGCCAGCAGCAGAGGCATGAACACTGAAGCTTTCTTT
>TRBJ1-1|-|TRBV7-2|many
CASSLAPNTEAFF
TGTGCCAGCAGCTTAGCCCCGAACACTGAAGCTTTCTTT
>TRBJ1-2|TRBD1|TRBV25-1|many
CASSGSATGRVYGYTF
TGTGCCAGCAGTGGAAGCGCGACAGGGCGGGTCTATGGCTACACCTTC
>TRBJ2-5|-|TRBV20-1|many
CSADAPASGTSQETQYF
TGCAGTGCTGACGCCCCGGCATCCGGGACAAGCCAAGAGACCCAGTACTTC
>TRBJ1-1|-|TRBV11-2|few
CASSVIEGRSEAFF
TGTGCCAGCAGCGTAATCGAGGGGAGGAGTGAAGCTTTCTTT
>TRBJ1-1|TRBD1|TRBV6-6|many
CASRDLPGQGATEAFF
TGTGCCAGCAGGGACCTCCCGGGACAGGGGGCCACTGAAGCTTTCTTT
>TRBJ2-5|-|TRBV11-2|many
CASSLKFQTGRKETQYF
TGTGCCAGCAGCCTCAAATTCCAAACAGGGCGGAAGGAGACCCAGTACTTC
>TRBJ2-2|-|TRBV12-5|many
CASGLLGELFF
TGTGCTAGTGGTTTGCTTGGGGAGCTGTTTTTT
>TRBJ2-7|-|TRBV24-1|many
CATSDGTYEQYF
TGTGCCACCAGTGACGGGACCTACGAGCAGTACTTC
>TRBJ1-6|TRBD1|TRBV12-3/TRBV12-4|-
CASSQQGARSPLHF
TGTGCCAGCAGTCAACAGGGGGCTCGTTCACCCCTCCACTTT
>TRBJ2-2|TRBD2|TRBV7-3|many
CASSPGTSGANTGELFF
TGTGCCAGCAGCCCCGGGACTAGCGGCGCGAACACCGGGGAGCTGTTTTTT
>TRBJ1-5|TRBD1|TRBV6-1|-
CASSRTGVGQPQHF
TGTGCCAGCAGTCGTACAGGGGTGGGTCAGCCCCAGCATTTT
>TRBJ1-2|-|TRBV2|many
CASSSSLDGYTF
TGTGCCAGCAGCTCCAGCCTCGATGGCTACACCTTC
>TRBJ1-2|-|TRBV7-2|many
CASSYPEQGYGYTF
TGTGCCAGCAGCTATCCCGAACAGGGATATGGCTACACCTTC
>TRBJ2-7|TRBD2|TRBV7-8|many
CASSLGGSGRTYEQYF
TGTGCCAGCAGCTTAGGAGGTAGCGGGAGAACCTACGAGCAGTACTTC
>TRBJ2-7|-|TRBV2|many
CASGQTLFLNEQYF
TGTGCCAGCGGACAGACACTTTTCCTTAACGAGCAGTACTTC
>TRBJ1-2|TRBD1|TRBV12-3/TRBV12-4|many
CASSPTGLGYTF
TGTGCCAGCAGTCCGACAGGGCTTGGCTACACCTTC
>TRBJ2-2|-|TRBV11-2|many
CASSLTGSTLGGELFF
TGTGCCAGCAGCTTAACAGGGTCGACCCTCGGAGGGGAGCTGTTTTTT
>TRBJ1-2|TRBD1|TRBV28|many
CASRPRTGNYGYTF
TGTGCCAGCAGACCACGGACAGGGAACTATGGCTACACCTTC
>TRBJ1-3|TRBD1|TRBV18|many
CASSLDRTAGNTIYF
TGTGCCAGCTCCCTGGACAGGACAGCTGGAAACACCATATATTTT
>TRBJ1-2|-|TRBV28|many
CASSSRVEANYGYTF
TGTGCCAGCAGTTCCAGGGTAGAAGCTAACTATGGCTACACCTTC
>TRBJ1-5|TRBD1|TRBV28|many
CASSHGGTGGRQPQHF
TGTGCCAGCAGTCATGGTGGGACAGGGGGTCGTCAGCCCCAGCATTTT
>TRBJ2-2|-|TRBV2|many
CASRSFAARPHTGELFF
TGTGCCAGCAGATCCTTTGCGGCCCGACCTCACACCGGGGAGCTGTTTTTT
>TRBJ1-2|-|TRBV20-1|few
CSARGWAAPHGYTF
TGCAGTGCTAGAGGGTGGGCGGCTCCCCATGGCTACACCTTC
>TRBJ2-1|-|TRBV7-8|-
CASSPNVAGSYNEQFF
TGTGCCAGCAGCCCAAATGTGGCGGGCTCCTACAATGAGCAGTTCTTC
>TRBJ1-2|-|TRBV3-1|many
CASSHQGPGDYGYTF
TGTGCCAGCAGCCATCAAGGTCCAGGGGACTATGGCTACACCTTC
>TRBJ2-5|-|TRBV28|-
CASTETSSKPASEYF
TGTGCCAGCACCGAGACTTCCTCCAAGCCTGCTTCCGAGTACTTC
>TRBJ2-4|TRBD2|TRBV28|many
CASSNSGLAKNIQYF
TGTGCCAGCAGTAATAGCGGGCTAGCCAAAAACATTCAGTACTTC
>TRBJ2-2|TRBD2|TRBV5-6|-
CASSWNGGIRRELFF
TGTGCCAGCAGCTGGAACGGGGGGATCAGGAGGGAGCTGTTTTTT
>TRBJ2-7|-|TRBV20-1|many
CSASLPSYEQYF
TGCAGTGCTAGTCTCCCTAGCTACGAGCAGTACTTC
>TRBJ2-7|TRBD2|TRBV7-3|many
CASSKGLGDYEQYF
TGTGCCAGCAGCAAAGGACTAGGGGACTACGAGCAGTACTTC
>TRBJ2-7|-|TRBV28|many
CASSSPRAFPYEQYF
TGTGCCAGCAGTTCCCCCAGGGCTTTCCCCTACGAGCAGTACTTC
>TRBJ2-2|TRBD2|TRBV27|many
CASKISGVNTGELFF
TGTGCCAGCAAAATTAGCGGGGTGAACACCGGGGAGCTGTTTTTT
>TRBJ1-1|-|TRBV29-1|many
CSVSAPGSTEAFF
TGCAGCGTCAGTGCTCCAGGATCCACTGAAGCTTTCTTT
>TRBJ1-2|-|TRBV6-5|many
CASSYGGRDGGYGYTF
TGTGCCAGCAGTTACGGGGGTAGGGACGGCGGCTATGGCTACACCTTC
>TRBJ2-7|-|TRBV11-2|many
CASSSWTLQYF
TGTGCCAGCAGCTCTTGGACTCTGCAGTACTTC
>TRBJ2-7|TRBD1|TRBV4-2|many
CASSQGPGQDSYEQYF
TGTGCCAGCAGCCAAGGCCCTGGACAGGACTCCTACGAGCAGTACTTC
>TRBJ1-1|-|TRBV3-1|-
CASSPSRHEAAARRTEAFF
TGTGCCAGCAGCCCGAGTAGACATGAAGCCGCCGCAAGGAGAACTGAAGCTTTCTTT
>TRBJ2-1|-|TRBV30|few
CAWDGDGDEQFF
TGTGCCTGGGACGGGGACGGGGATGAGCAGTTCTTC
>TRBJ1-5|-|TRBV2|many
CASSEEGIQPQHF
TGTGCCAGCAGTGAAGAGGGGATTCAGCCCCAGCATTTT
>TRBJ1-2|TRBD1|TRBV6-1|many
CASSENRGRFLYGYTF
TGTGCCAGCAGTGAGAACAGGGGGCGTTTTCTCTATGGCTACACCTTC
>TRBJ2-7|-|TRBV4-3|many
CASSQDLGSGSYEQYF
TGCGCCAGCAGCCAAGATTTGGGGTCGGGCTCCTACGAGCAGTACTTC